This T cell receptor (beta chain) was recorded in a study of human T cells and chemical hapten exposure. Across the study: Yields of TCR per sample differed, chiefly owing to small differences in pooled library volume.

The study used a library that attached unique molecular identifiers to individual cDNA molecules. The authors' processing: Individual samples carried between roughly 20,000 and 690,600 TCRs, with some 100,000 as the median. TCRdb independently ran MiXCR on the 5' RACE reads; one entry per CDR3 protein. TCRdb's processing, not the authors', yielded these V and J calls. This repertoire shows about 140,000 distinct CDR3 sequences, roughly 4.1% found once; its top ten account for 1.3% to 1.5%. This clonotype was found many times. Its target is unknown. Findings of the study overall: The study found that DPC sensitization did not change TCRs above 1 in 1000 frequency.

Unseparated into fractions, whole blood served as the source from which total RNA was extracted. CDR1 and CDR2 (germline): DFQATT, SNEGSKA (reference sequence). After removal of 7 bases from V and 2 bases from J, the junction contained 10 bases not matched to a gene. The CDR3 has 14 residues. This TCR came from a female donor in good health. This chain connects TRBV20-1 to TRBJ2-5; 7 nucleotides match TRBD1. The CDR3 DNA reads TGCAGTGTTACCGACAGGGTGAAACAAGAGACCCAGTACTTC. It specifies CSVTDRVKQETQYF.